This entry lists 22 T cell receptor beta chains sequenced from one sample in a study of tumor-infiltrating lymphocytes in primary liver carcinoma. A primer matching the constant region was used to make TCR beta cDNA from 450 to 500 ng of total RNA. Generation of the TCR beta libraries relied on three nested multiplex PCR rounds using slightly modified ARM-PCR. Primers for the first two PCR rounds were TRBV1-TRBV30 forward primers and a C-beta reverse primer (approximately 9 cycles per round). A single record per CDR3 protein comes from TCRdb applying MiXCR to the multiplex PCR reads. Among approximately 47,000 distinct CDR3 sequences listed, 70% to 80% were seen once. Bulk tissue was left unsorted, and RNA and DNA were co-extracted from about 21-30 mg of it. The material sequenced was liver tumor tissue from sampling region 3. Subset meaning: tumor region T3, left-lateral pole. These receptors were taken from a man aged 40-49 years with primary liver carcinoma and hepatitis B virus infection.

Regarding this clonotype: A read error may explain this, as a much larger clone is one base away. The V and J genes are TRBV30 and TRBJ2-3; D possibly corresponds to TRBD1 (5 bases). Between the trimmed V and J ends, which lost 7 bases and 5 bases, there was a span of 10 bases. CDR3 size: 11 residues. Germline V gene lookup returns CDR1 GTSNPN and CDR2 SVGIG (reference sequence). CDR3 DNA: TGTGCCTTGGGGCTCATAGATACGCAGTATTTT. Translated, it gives CALGLIDTQYF.

In this sample, this clonotype turned up once. One junction end disagrees with the germline gene, perhaps due to a read error. This rearrangement joins TRBV11-2 to TRBJ2-2, with 9 positions matching TRBD1. The CDR3 covers 17 residues. Germline lookup yields CDR1 SGHAT and CDR2 FQNNGV. The CDR3 protein is CASSFDRDRVGTGEQFF. CDR3 DNA sequence: TGTGCAAGCAGCTTTGATCGGGACAGGGTCGGCACTGGGGAGCAGTTTTTT.

By sample share, this clonotype is large (0.1 to 1%). The rearrangement uses TRBV6-1 and TRBJ2-7; D not certain. Germline loops: CDR1 MNHNS, CDR2 SASEGT. The CDR3 loop spans 13 amino acids. V was clipped by 2 bases and J by 3 bases, with 8 bases between them. The chain's CDR3 is CASSEWVFYEQYF. The CDR3 DNA sequence: TGTGCCAGCAGTGAATGGGTTTTCTACGAGCAGTACTTC.

There are many counts of this clonotype. The rearrangement links TRBV28 to TRBJ1-2, with D maybe TRBD1 (5 bases). Germline CDR1 MDHEN, CDR2 SYDVKM. Trimming took off 6 bases at V and 3 bases at J, with 14 bases between the two ends. This CDR3 has 14 residues. The CDR3 loop is CASRKAGPDYGYTF. CDR3 nucleotides: TGTGCCAGCAGAAAGGCAGGGCCTGACTATGGCTACACCTTC.

Details on this clonotype: The conserved phenylalanine or tryptophan normally closing the CDR3 is absent here, so this likely arose from a read error. This chain uses TRBV6-2 or TRBV6-3 with TRBJ2-7; weak D call: TRBD2 (5 bases). Germline CDR1 and CDR2: MNHEY and SVGEGT. The CDR3 totals 14 residues. In DNA, the CDR3 is TGTGTCAGCAGTTCCGGACTCGATACCTACGAGCAGTACCTC. Translation: CVSSSGLDTYEQYL.

Concerning this clonotype itself: The junction departs from the called germline gene at one end, perhaps through a read error. The V and J genes are TRBV11-2 and TRBJ2-1; 8 positions agree with TRBD2. The V gene's germline CDR1 is SGHAT and CDR2 FQNNGV. The CDR3 is made up of 16 amino acids. CDR3 nucleotide sequence: TGTGCCAGCAGCTTGGATATCGGACTAGCCATGGGTGAACGGTTATTC. The encoded protein is CASSLDIGLAMGERLF.

To note about this clonotype: A read error is likely, as this CDR3 ends without the conserved phenylalanine or tryptophan. The DNA is left out, because the CDR3 cannot be placed on it with certainty; the CDR3 is given as TCRdb lists it. The chain links TRBV11-2 to TRBJ2-7; the table's D call of TRBD1 was not tested on the DNA. Germline CDR1 SGHAT, CDR2 FQNNGV. The CDR3 sequence runs 15 residues, both termini included. CDR3 loop: CASSSTVGRRYEKYI.

This rearrangement joins TRBV6-1 to TRBJ2-2, with TRBD2 matching over 7 bases. The CDR3 runs to 17 residues. Trimming removed 4 bases from V and 17 bases from J; junction bases left unmatched: 25. Germline CDR1 MNHNS, CDR2 SASEGT. The CDR3 here is CASSVLEGGPKTGELFF. The CDR3, as DNA: TGTGCCAGCAGTGTGTTAGAGGGAGGGCCGAAAACCGGGGAACTATTTTTT.

On this clonotype itself: No conserved phenylalanine or tryptophan is present at the end of the CDR3, so a read error is the likely explanation. The chain joins TRBV5-1 to TRBJ2-2; TRBD2 agrees at 7 bases. Germline assignment: CDR1 SGHRS and CDR2 YFSETQ. CDR3 length: 16 residues. CDR3 amino acids: CVSSFRTSENTEELFL. The CDR3 DNA is TGCGTCAGCAGCTTCCGCACTAGCGAGAACACCGAGGAGCTGTTTCTT.

Comment on this clonotype: A junction end diverges from the germline sequence, so it may reflect a read error. The V gene is TRBV6-1, the J gene TRBJ1-2; TRBD1 aligns across 8 bases. The CDR3 consists of 15 residues. Per the germline V gene, CDR1 is MNHNS and CDR2 is SASEGT. The CDR3 spells CASSTQGGQGYGYTF. CDR3 bases: TGTGCCAGCAGCACCCAAGGAGGACAGGGCTATGGGTACACCTTC.

This chain links TRBV11-2 with TRBJ2-1; D is unclear. The V end was cut by 7 bases, the J end by 12 bases, with 19 bases between. Germline V gene data show CDR1 as SGHAT and CDR2 as FQNNGV. The CDR3 runs 13 residues. CDR3 sequence: CASKLNDAYGQFF. The CDR3 bases are TGTGCCAGCAAATTAAATGATGCCTATGGGCAGTTCTTC. Variable domain in full (rest from reference TRBV11-2 and TRBJ2-1): EAGVAQSPRYKIIEKRQSVAFWCNPISGHATLYWYQQILGQGPKLLIQFQNNGVVDDSQLPKDRFSAERLKGVDSTLKIQPAKLEDSAVYLCASKLNDAYGQFFGPGTRLTVL.

To note about this clonotype: The junction departs from the called germline gene at one end, perhaps through a read error. This chain links TRBV13 with TRBJ1-2; unclear D gene. CDR1 is PRHDT, CDR2 FYEKMQ, per germline (reference sequence). CDR3 length: 12 amino acids. The CDR3 region has the DNA TGTGCCAGCTGCTTAAGCAGTGCGGGCTACACCTTC. Protein product: CASCLSSAGYTF. Together with reference TRBV13 and TRBJ1-2, the CDR3 gives the full variable domain: AAGVIQSPRHLIKEKRETATLKCYPIPRHDTVYWYQQGPGQDPQFLISFYEKMQSDKGSIPDRFSAQQFSDYHSELNMSSLELGDSALYFCASCLSSAGYTFGSGTRLTVV.

The chain couples TRBV6-5 to TRBJ2-7; either TRBD1 or TRBD2 may fit D (5 bases each). The V end was cut by 10 bases, the J end by 6 bases, with 22 bases between. There are 14 residues in the CDR3. Germline CDR1 reads MNHEY; CDR2 reads SVGAGI. DNA for the CDR3: TGTGCCATCACGCCCAACCCCCTGGGGACCGAGCAGTACTTC. Translating gives CAITPNPLGTEQYF.

About this clonotype: This CDR3 is missing its conserved last phenylalanine or tryptophan, likely due to a read error. The V call is TRBV6-5, the J call TRBJ2-7; D may be TRBD1 (6 bases). The CDR3 loop spans 14 amino acids. Germline lookup yields CDR1 MNHEY and CDR2 SVGAGI. CDR3 in amino acids: CDSSSGTLSNEQYL. CDR3 bases: TGTGACAGCAGTTCCGGGACACTCAGCAACGAGCAGTACTTA.

Comments on this clonotype: A much larger clone lies one base from this, so it may be a read error. The CDR3 is CASTPQGNTEAFF. The CDR3 DNA reads as TGTGCCAGCACGCCACAGGGGAACACTGAAGCTTTCTTT. The chain carries TRBV28 and TRBJ1-1, with TRBD1 as a possible D gene (6 bases). V was trimmed by 7 bases and J by 1 base, leaving 10 bases between them. The length of the CDR3 is 13 residues. The germline V gene has CDR1 MDHEN and CDR2 SYDVKM. The entire variable domain, with the rest obtained from reference TRBV28 and TRBJ1-1, is as follows: DVKVTQSSRYLVKRTGEKVFLECVQDMDHENMFWYRQDPGLGLRLIYFSYDVKMKEKGDIPEGYSVSREKKERFSLILESASTNQTSMYLCASTPQGNTEAFFGQGTRLTVV.

This sequence joins TRBV6-1 and TRBJ2-7; 8 nucleotides match TRBD1. The germline V gene has CDR1 MNHNS and CDR2 SASEGT. Unmatched junction bases numbered 14, after V lost 6 bases and J lost 10 bases. The CDR3 has 14 amino acids. The CDR3 here is CASSDRGSSYYQYF. CDR3 DNA sequence: TGTGCCAGCAGCGACAGGGGTAGCTCCTACTATCAGTACTTC.

This clonotype has a handful of counts. The chain uses TRBV7-9 and TRBJ2-3; 9 nucleotides align to TRBD2. This CDR3 is built from 18 residues. Trimming removed 1 base from V and 5 bases from J; junction bases left unmatched: 13. CDR1 is SEHNR and CDR2 is FQNEAQ in the germline V gene (reference sequence). The CDR3 reads CASSLGSGGRAGIDTQYF. The CDR3 DNA reads as TGTGCCAGCAGCTTAGGCAGTGGCGGGAGGGCCGGCATAGATACGCAGTATTTT.

Concerning this clonotype itself: The junction shows a germline mismatch at one end, possibly a read error. The chain joins TRBV11-2 to TRBJ2-1; the match to TRBD2 covers 8 bases. The V gene's germline CDR1 is SGHAT and CDR2 FQNNGV. This CDR3 has 16 amino acids. CDR3 residues: CASSLDIGLAVGERFF. The CDR3 DNA follows: TGTGCCAGCAGCTTGGATATTGGACTAGCCGTGGGTGAGCGGTTCTTC.

Comment on this clonotype: The germline gene is not matched at one end of the junction; a read error may be the cause. The CDR3 sequence is CASSRRQGGETQYF. The CDR3 bases are TGTGCCAGCAGCCGGAGACAGGGTGGTGAAACGCAGTATTTC. The V gene is TRBV5-8, the J gene TRBJ2-3, with 7 bases identical to TRBD1. The germline V gene encodes CDR1 SGHTS and CDR2 YDEGEE. CDR3 length equals 14 residues.

This clonotype appeared once. One end of the junction is discordant with germline, which a read error may explain. This chain links TRBV6-2 or TRBV6-3 with TRBJ2-7; TRBD2 aligns across 7 bases. Germline V gives CDR1 MNHEY, CDR2 SVGEGT. The CDR3 is 15 residues long. In nucleotides, the CDR3 is TGTACCAGCAGTTACTCGGGGGAGGGTTCCTACGAGCAGTACTTC. Protein product: CTSSYSGEGSYEQYF.

The table lists this clonotype with many counts. This chain uses TRBV28 with TRBJ2-7, with D possibly being TRBD1 (8 bases). This CDR3 is 15 amino acids long. V was cut by 5 bases and J by 6 bases, with 20 bases left in between. Germline V gives CDR1 MDHEN, CDR2 SYDVKM. CDR3 in amino acids: CASSRGDRITVEQYF. The DNA for the CDR3 is TGTGCCAGCAGTCGGGGGGACAGGATAACCGTCGAGCAGTACTTC.

The chain employs TRBV5-1 and TRBJ2-2; D assignment may be TRBD1 or TRBD2 (5 bases each). This CDR3 contains 17 residues. The V gene's germline CDR1 is SGHRS and CDR2 YFSETQ. V was shortened by 0 bases and J by 9 bases, with 21 bases between the two germline ends. CDR3 nucleotide sequence: TGCGCCAGCAGCTTGGCCGGGACGCACCAAGGGGCCTGGGAGCTGTTTTTT. Translating gives CASSLAGTHQGAWELFF.